This entry lists 29 T cell receptor beta chains sequenced from one sample in a study of cytomegalovirus exposure and HLA in healthy donors. Both 60 Vbeta primers and 13 Jbeta primers went into the PCR. Here immunoSEQ multiplex PCR was the method, and the copy in TCRdb shows in-frame clones only, minus some. This table holds around 90,000 clones, approximately 80% found once. The sequenced sample consisted of PBMCs. These TCRs come from a human donor in good health.

The chain joins TRBV28 to TRBJ2-1, with D perhaps TRBD2 (6 bases). Trimming shortened V by 7 bases and J by 0 bases, and 13 bases separated the two germline ends. The CDR3 contains 15 residues. Germline-derived CDR1 and CDR2 are MDHEN and SYDVKM. This CDR3 is CASTAGPSSYNEQFF. Here the CDR3 DNA reads TGTGCCAGCACCGCGGGACCGAGCTCCTACAATGAGCAGTTCTTC.

J is TRBJ1-3 and V is TRBV6-1; D call uncertain. V was cut by 3 bases and J by 8 bases, with 8 bases left in between. The CDR3 extends over 12 amino acids. The germline gives CDR1 MNHNS, CDR2 SASEGT. The CDR3 nucleotides are TGTGCCAGCAGTGATATAGTTGACACCATATATTTT. It codes for CASSDIVDTIYF.

This chain links TRBV11-2 with TRBJ1-2; TRBD1 agrees at 9 bases. The CDR3 is made up of 15 amino acids. The germline gives CDR1 SGHAT, CDR2 FQNNGV. The V gene end was trimmed by 2 bases and the J gene end by 3 bases; junction bases not matched to a gene: 4. The CDR3 DNA sequence: TGTGCCAGCAGCTTATTACAGGGGGCTTACTATGGCTACACCTTC. The encoded protein is CASSLLQGAYYGYTF.

The gene calls are TRBV7-2 and TRBJ2-7; D gene unclear. Germline values: CDR1 SGHTA, CDR2 FQGNSA. Trimming removed 3 bases at V and 4 bases at J, with 16 bases between. The CDR3 totals 15 residues. The CDR3 nucleotides read TGTGCCAGCAGCTTCGACAAGTCAACTCGTTACGAGCAGTACTTC. Its protein product is CASSFDKSTRYEQYF.

This clone was found once. The V call is TRBV9, the J call TRBJ1-4; D gene unclear. With 0 bases removed from V and 12 bases from J, the gap between germline ends came to 12 bases. This CDR3 spans 13 amino acids. Germline CDR1 is SGDLS and CDR2 is YYNGEE. CDR3 amino acids: CASSVEGREQLFF. The CDR3 nucleotides read TGTGCCAGCAGCGTAGAAGGCCGGGAACAACTGTTTTTT. Filled out from reference TRBV9 and TRBJ1-4, the complete variable domain reads DSGVTQTPKHLITATGQRVTLRCSPRSGDLSVYWYQQSLDQGLQFLIQYYNGEERAKGNILERFSAQQFPDLHSELNLSSLELGDSALYFCASSVEGREQLFFGSGTQLSVL.

As regards this clone: At one boundary the junction diverges from the germline segment, which might be a read error. The chain links TRBV9 to TRBJ2-7, with 13 bases fitting TRBD2. This CDR3 region has 15 residues. Germline V gene lookup returns CDR1 SGDLS and CDR2 YYNGEE. In DNA, the CDR3 is TGTGCCAGCAGCGTGACCGGGACTAGCGGGAATATTATGCGGTTC. It codes for CASSVTGTSGNIMRF.

This clone was detected only a few times. The chain combines TRBV5-1 with TRBJ2-5; the match to TRBD1 covers 8 bases. The CDR3 runs 14 residues. The V and J ends lost 3 bases and 3 bases, in that order; junction bases with no gene match: 4. Germline V lookup: CDR1 SGHRS, CDR2 YFSETQ. The CDR3 sequence: CASSSSTGEETQYF. In DNA, the CDR3 is TGCGCCAGCAGCTCTTCGACAGGGGAAGAGACCCAGTACTTC.

The V call is TRBV6-4, the J call TRBJ2-1, with D perhaps matching TRBD2 (6 bases). V gave up 9 bases and J gave up 0 bases, with 9 bases separating them. The germline gives CDR1 MRHNA, CDR2 SNTAGT. There are 13 residues in the CDR3. The CDR3 DNA sequence: TGTGCCAGGGGAGGTGACTCCTACAATGAGCAGTTCTTC. Its protein product is CARGGDSYNEQFF.

V gene TRBV19 combines with J gene TRBJ1-5; no reliable D call. Trimming pared 5 bases from V and 1 base from J, leaving 9 bases between. The germline V gene has CDR1 LNHDA and CDR2 SQIVND (reference sequence). This CDR3 comprises 14 residues. The CDR3 region is CASSSRGSNQPQHF. CDR3 sequence (DNA): TGTGCCAGTAGTTCTCGGGGAAGCAATCAGCCCCAGCATTTT. Variable domain in full (rest from reference TRBV19 and TRBJ1-5): DGGITQSPKYLFRKEGQNVTLSCEQNLNHDAMYWYRQDPGQGLRLIYYSQIVNDFQKGDIAEGYSVSREKKESFPLTVTSAQKNPTAFYLCASSSRGSNQPQHFGDGTRLSIL.

The chain recombines TRBV6-1 with TRBJ2-7, with TRBD1 identical over 7 bases. CDR1 MNHNS and CDR2 SASEGT come from the germline V gene. V shed 1 base, J shed 3 bases, and the junction held 6 bases outside the gene matches. The CDR3 consists of 15 residues. CDR3 coding DNA: TGTGCCAGCAGTGAAGAGGTGGCAGGGGGCTACGAGCAGTACTTC. Its protein is CASSEEVAGGYEQYF.

The rearrangement uses TRBV6-4 and TRBJ2-3; unclear D gene. This CDR3 has 15 amino acids. In germline, CDR1 is MRHNA, CDR2 SNTAGT. Between the trimmed V and J ends, which lost 0 bases and 1 base, there was a span of 8 bases. The DNA for the CDR3 is TGTGCCAGCAGTGACTCCCGGAGCCGCACAGATACGCAGTATTTT. Translated, it gives CASSDSRSRTDTQYF.

The V call is TRBV5-1, the J call TRBJ2-3, with 9 bases that match TRBD2. The CDR3 is made up of 18 amino acids. CDR1 is SGHRS and CDR2 is YFSETQ in the germline V gene. V dropped 0 bases and J dropped 6; count of bases not matched to a gene: 14. CDR3 in amino acids: CASSLEGGIAGVEDTQYF. The CDR3, as DNA: TGCGCCAGCAGCTTGGAGGGGGGGATAGCGGGGGTCGAGGATACGCAGTATTTT. The full variable domain, rest sourced from reference TRBV5-1 and TRBJ2-3, is KAGVTQTPRYLIKTRGQQVTLSCSPISGHRSVSWYQQTPGQGLQFLFEYFSETQRNKGNFPGRFSGRQFSNSRSEMNVSTLELGDSALYLCASSLEGGIAGVEDTQYFGPGTRLTVL.

This clone was counted a few times. The chain links TRBV4-1 to TRBJ1-1; 7 bases fit TRBD1. The length of the CDR3 is 15 residues. Germline CDR1 MGHRA, CDR2 YSYEKL. J lost 3 bases, V lost 3 bases, and 7 bases had no gene match. The CDR3 is CASSHADRDHTEAFF. CDR3 coding DNA: TGCGCCAGCAGCCATGCCGACAGGGACCACACTGAAGCTTTCTTT.

The chain combines TRBV27 with TRBJ1-6, with a possible D match to TRBD1 (6 bases). The CDR3 has 14 residues. V gave up 7 bases and J gave up 9 bases, with 16 bases separating them. In germline, CDR1 is MNHEY, CDR2 SMNVEV (reference sequence). The CDR3 protein is CASTLWGGASPLHF. As DNA, the CDR3 is TGTGCCAGCACCCTTTGGGGGGGCGCTTCACCCCTCCACTTT.

As for this clone: Compared with germline, one end of the junction differs, possibly owing to a read error. The chain couples TRBV27 to TRBJ2-7; 10 bases line up with TRBD2. The CDR3 covers 18 residues. CDR1 and CDR2 (germline): MNHEY, SMNVEV (reference sequence). CDR3 nucleotide sequence: TGTGCCAGCAGTTTATTGGTAGCGGGAGGAGGGAGCTCCCACGAGCAGTACTTC. As protein: CASSLLVAGGGSSHEQYF.

This chain uses TRBV4-3 with TRBJ1-1, with 7 bases matching TRBD1. The CDR3 length is 14 residues. The germline V gene has CDR1 LGHNA and CDR2 YSLEER. The junction had 9 bases not matched to a gene; V was cut back by 4 bases and J by 7 bases. The CDR3: CASSLQGSGGEAFF. The CDR3 bases are TGCGCCAGCAGCCTTCAAGGTTCAGGGGGTGAAGCTTTCTTT.

The chain links TRBV21-1 to TRBJ2-1; TRBD2 is the table's D call and was not checked against the DNA. TRBV21-1 is described as a pseudogene. This CDR3 comprises 16 residues. The CDR3 region has the DNA TGTGCCAGCCTAGAGTGTCTAGGCGATCCCTACAATGAGCAGTTCTTC. Its protein product is CASLECLGDPYNEQFF.

This chain connects TRBV5-1 to TRBJ2-1; D perhaps matches TRBD2 (5 bases). V shed 0 bases and J shed 1 base, with 8 bases lying between them. This CDR3 contains 15 residues. CDR1 is SGHRS and CDR2 is YFSETQ in the germline V gene. Here the CDR3 DNA reads TGCGCCAGCAGCTTGGTCGGGGTATCCTACAATGAGCAGTTCTTC. Protein product: CASSLVGVSYNEQFF.

The chain links TRBV7-2 to TRBJ2-4, with 7 bases lining up with TRBD2. J gave up 9 bases and V 5 bases, and 19 bases lay outside the gene matches. This CDR3 contains 17 residues. The germline V gene has CDR1 SGHTA and CDR2 FQGNSA. CDR3 nucleotides: TGTGCCAGCAGCCCCCCTGGTGCGGGAGCCGGTATTGGCATTCAGTACTTC. It codes for CASSPPGAGAGIGIQYF.

This chain links TRBV28 with TRBJ2-7; perhaps TRBD2 as D (5 bases). The V and J ends lost 5 bases and 7 bases respectively, with 21 bases between them. From germline, CDR1 is MDHEN and CDR2 SYDVKM. The CDR3 is 15 amino acids. The CDR3 DNA is TGTGCCAGCAGTCCGGCCGGACGGCCGGCGGGTGAGCAGTACTTC. This gives the protein CASSPAGRPAGEQYF.

The rearrangement uses TRBV19 and TRBJ1-2; a possible D gene is TRBD1 (6 bases). V dropped 3 bases and J dropped 6 bases, with 14 bases sitting between them. The CDR3 runs 14 residues. Germline V gene data show CDR1 as LNHDA and CDR2 as SQIVND (reference sequence). The CDR3 nucleotides read TGTGCCAGTAGTATTGACCTCCGGACAGATGGCTACACCTTC. It encodes CASSIDLRTDGYTF. Looking up the rest from reference TRBV19 and TRBJ1-2 gives the full variable domain: DGGITQSPKYLFRKEGQNVTLSCEQNLNHDAMYWYRQDPGQGLRLIYYSQIVNDFQKGDIAEGYSVSREKKESFPLTVTSAQKNPTAFYLCASSIDLRTDGYTFGSGTRLTVV.

The rearrangement joins TRBV6-6 to TRBJ1-1; 7 positions match TRBD1. The ends lost 2 bases at V and 1 base at J; junction bases unmatched: 1. The germline CDR1 and CDR2 sequences are MNHNY and SVGAGI (reference sequence). This CDR3 is 14 amino acids long. The CDR3 region is CASSYGTANTEAFF. The CDR3 DNA reads TGTGCCAGCAGTTACGGGACAGCGAACACTGAAGCTTTCTTT.

This chain joins TRBV13 and TRBJ2-1, with D possibly TRBD2 on 6 matching bases. This CDR3 is 16 amino acids long. Germline loops: CDR1 PRHDT, CDR2 FYEKMQ (reference sequence). The ends were cut back, 5 bases at V and 7 bases at J, with 21 bases in the middle. CDR3 amino acids: CASSLGGGARLNEQFF. DNA of the CDR3: TGTGCCAGCAGCCTGGGAGGCGGGGCTAGGCTGAATGAGCAGTTCTTC.

This clone was observed a single time. The chain employs TRBV7-9 and TRBJ2-3; 7 bases are a match to TRBD1. The junction had 9 bases not matched to a gene; V was cut back by 7 bases and J by 2 bases. Germline-derived CDR1 and CDR2 are SEHNR and FQNEAQ (reference sequence). The length of the CDR3 is 15 residues. CDR3 sequence: CASMRGRGTTDTQYF. CDR3 in DNA: TGTGCCAGCATGAGGGGCAGGGGGACCACAGATACGCAGTATTTT.

The V gene is TRBV15, the J gene TRBJ2-5; tentatively, D is TRBD1 (5 bases). V was pared by 4 bases and J by 4 bases, with 13 bases between. This CDR3 has 14 amino acids. In germline, CDR1 is LNHNV, CDR2 YYDKDF (reference sequence). This chain's CDR3 is CATSMGEGVETQYF. The CDR3 DNA follows: TGTGCCACCAGCATGGGTGAAGGGGTAGAGACCCAGTACTTC. The whole variable domain, remainder taken from reference TRBV15 and TRBJ2-5, is DAMVIQNPRYQVTQFGKPVTLSCSQTLNHNVMYWYQQKSSQAPKLLFHYYDKDFNNEADTPDNFQSRRPNTSFCFLDIRSPGLGDTAMYLCATSMGEGVETQYFGPGTRLLVL.

The genes are TRBV5-8 and TRBJ2-5; 11 positions agree with TRBD2. Germline-derived CDR1 and CDR2 are SGHTS and YDEGEE. The CDR3 has 14 amino acids. The V and J ends lost 4 bases and 3 bases, in that order; junction bases with no gene match: 2. The CDR3 sequence: CASSVTSGKETQYF. The CDR3, as DNA: TGTGCCAGCAGCGTGACTAGCGGGAAAGAGACCCAGTACTTC.

Comments on this clone: The sample carries other DNA sequences with the same CDR3. V usage is TRBV12-5 and J usage is TRBJ2-1; TRBD2 agrees at 10 bases. The germline V gene encodes CDR1 LGHNT and CDR2 FRNRAP. The CDR3 extends over 14 amino acids. The V segment lost 6 bases and the J segment 2 bases; nucleotides outside the gene matches: 1. This chain's CDR3 is CASGSGRAYNEQFF. The CDR3 nucleotides read TGTGCTAGTGGAAGCGGGAGGGCCTACAATGAGCAGTTCTTC.

This chain joins TRBV6-1 and TRBJ1-1; no definite D call. Germline CDR1 is MNHNS and CDR2 is SASEGT. Deletions cut 0 bases from V and 4 bases from J, with 9 bases between. This CDR3 is 14 amino acids long. The CDR3 sequence: CASSEAPRSTEAFF. DNA of the CDR3: TGTGCCAGCAGTGAAGCCCCGAGGAGCACTGAAGCTTTCTTT.

The chain joins TRBV6-1 to TRBJ1-5, with TRBD1 matching 7 bases. Trimming cost V 4 bases and J 6 bases; bases outside gene matches: 12. Germline V lookup: CDR1 MNHNS, CDR2 SASEGT. The CDR3 has 16 residues. As DNA, the CDR3 is TGTGCCAGCAGTGGGCGAACAGGGGCCCGAGGTCAGCCCCAGCATTTT. Its translation: CASSGRTGARGQPQHF.